This T cell receptor (beta chain) originates from a study of cytomegalovirus exposure and HLA in healthy donors. As for the study in general: It was reported in a later analysis that the 100 to 150 validation repertoires used the same platform as the approximately 670 first-cohort repertoires. Study-wide points: Cytomegalovirus-associated status was assigned to 164 TCR beta chains.

J was trimmed by 10 bases and V by 5 bases; bases with no gene match: 7. The CDR3 loop spans 14 amino acids. Germline V gives CDR1 SGHTA, CDR2 FQGNSA. Assay used: immunoSEQ multiplex PCR; TCRdb lists only in-frame clones, some missing. The table records approximately 49,000 clones, around 94% of them present only once. A note on this clone: Its antigen remains unknown.

The TCR was taken from a man between 18 and 29 years old in good health and CMV-seronegative. What was sequenced was PBMCs. The rearrangement joins TRBV7-2 to TRBJ1-6, with 8 nucleotides matching TRBD1. The CDR3 loop is CASSPDRGYSPLHF. The CDR3 DNA sequence: TGTGCCAGCAGCCCCGACAGGGGTTACTCACCCCTCCACTTT. Full variable domain (remainder filled in from reference TRBV7-2 and TRBJ1-6): GAGVSQSPSNKVTEKGKDVELRCDPISGHTALYWYRQSLGQGLEFLIYFQGNSAPDKSGLPSDRFSAERTGGSVSTLTIQRTQQEDSAVYLCASSPDRGYSPLHFGNGTRLTVT.